The rows below give T cell receptor beta chains drawn from one sample of a study of blood T cell repertoires in COVID-19. Sequencing was performed with immunoSEQ multiplex PCR; in TCRdb, only in-frame clones are kept and a portion is missing. The top ten clones hold more than 25% of a sample with 100,000 to 150,000 clones, more than 75% of them seen once. The sequencing sample was made of peripheral blood. The receptors originated from a woman in her sixties or seventies with acute or convalescent COVID-19. Both conserved end residues are part of each CDR3. Fields, in order: D gene, J gene, V gene, clone size, CDR3 protein, CDR3 DNA. D genes are given only for firm matches. The size field is filled for only some rows; it gives once, few, many or a size class.

>NA|TRBJ2-5|TRBV30|NA
CAWTRAGETQYF
TGTGCCTGGACGCGGGCCGGAGAGACCCAGTACTTC
>NA|TRBJ1-1|TRBV9|NA
CASSVAAGMNTEAFF
TGTGCCAGCAGCGTAGCCGCAGGGATGAACACTGAAGCTTTCTTT
>TRBD1|TRBJ1-3|TRBV5-1|NA
CASSPTGPPGNTIYF
TGCGCCAGCAGTCCGACAGGGCCCCCTGGAAACACCATATATTTT
>NA|TRBJ2-7|TRBV10-3|NA
CAISDSPGRGSSYEQYF
TGTGCCATCAGTGACTCCCCGGGGAGGGGGAGCTCCTACGAGCAGTACTTC
>NA|TRBJ1-2|TRBV29-1|NA
CSVENREHYGYTF
TGCAGCGTTGAGAACAGGGAGCACTATGGCTACACCTTC
>TRBD1|TRBJ1-1|TRBV28|NA
CASFGTENTEAFF
TGTGCCAGCTTCGGGACAGAGAACACTGAAGCTTTCTTT
>NA|TRBJ1-3|TRBV19|NA
CASSISGSSGNTIYF
TGTGCCAGTAGTATCTCCGGGAGCTCTGGAAACACCATATATTTT
>NA|TRBJ1-1|TRBV7-9|few
CASSLEGLTEAFF
TGTGCCAGCAGCTTGGAGGGGCTGACTGAAGCTTTCTTT
>TRBD1|TRBJ1-5|TRBV10-3|NA
CAISEDRGHQPQHF
TGTGCCATCAGTGAGGACAGGGGGCATCAGCCCCAGCATTTT
>NA|TRBJ1-6|TRBV28|NA
CASSFDSSYNSPLHF
TGTGCCAGCAGTTTCGACAGCTCCTATAATTCACCCCTCCACTTT
>TRBD1|TRBJ2-2|TRBV10-3|NA
CAISGTGSANTGELFF
TGTGCCATCAGTGGGACAGGGTCCGCGAACACCGGGGAGCTGTTTTTT
>TRBD1|TRBJ1-2|TRBV28|NA
CASSLGGTGRYGYTF
TGTGCCAGCAGCCTAGGCGGGACAGGTCGCTATGGCTACACCTTC
>NA|TRBJ1-2|TRBV15|NA
CATVPTGRGANYGYTF
TGTGCCACCGTTCCGACAGGTCGGGGGGCTAACTATGGCTACACCTTC
>TRBD1|TRBJ2-6|TRBV3-1/TRBV3-2|NA
CASRNTGAGANVLTF
TGTGCCAGCAGAAACACAGGGGCTGGGGCCAACGTCCTGACTTTC
>TRBD1|TRBJ1-2|TRBV7-8|NA
CASSPRTPGTGGGYTF
TGTGCCAGCAGCCCACGCACCCCTGGGACAGGTGGAGGCTACACCTTC
>TRBD1|TRBJ1-4|TRBV28|once
CASSFLGDSANEKLFF
TGTGCCAGCAGTTTCCTAGGGGACAGTGCCAATGAAAAACTGTTTTTT
>NA|TRBJ2-7|TRBV6-5|NA
CASSYKGIYEQYF
TGTGCCAGCAGTTACAAGGGGATCTACGAGCAGTACTTC
>TRBD2|TRBJ2-1|TRBV7-8|NA
CASSTWLAGGPRSSYNEQFF
TGTGCCAGCAGCACCTGGCTAGCGGGGGGGCCACGAAGCTCCTACAATGAGCAGTTCTTC
>TRBD1|TRBJ2-2|TRBV5-4|NA
CASSQTGGNTGELFF
TGTGCCAGCAGCCAGACAGGGGGGAACACCGGGGAGCTGTTTTTT
>TRBD2|TRBJ2-1|TRBV6-5|once
CAPRPSGSYNEQFF
TGTGCCCCCAGGCCTAGCGGCTCCTACAATGAGCAGTTCTTC
>TRBD1|TRBJ1-5|TRBV5-6|once
CASSFRDRGQSQPQHF
TGTGCCAGCAGCTTCCGGGACAGGGGGCAGAGTCAGCCCCAGCATTTT
>TRBD1|TRBJ1-2|TRBV5-1|NA
CASSLLGQGDYGYTF
TGCGCCAGCAGCTTGTTAGGACAGGGTGATTATGGCTACACCTTC
>NA|TRBJ2-3|TRBV28|NA
CASSRIWTGRIDTQYF
TGTGCCAGCAGTAGGATTTGGACTGGGCGGATAGATACGCAGTATTTT
>TRBD1|TRBJ2-3|TRBV19|NA
CASSPRGRGTGTQYF
TGTGCCAGTAGTCCCAGGGGCAGGGGGACAGGTACGCAGTATTTT
>NA|TRBJ1-5|TRBV19|NA
CASSIGGADYQPQHF
TGTGCCAGTAGTATTGGAGGGGCCGACTATCAGCCCCAGCATTTT
>NA|TRBJ1-3|TRBV2|NA
CASSAWGYPPGNTIYF
TGTGCCAGCAGTGCATGGGGCTATCCTCCTGGAAACACCATATATTTT
>TRBD1|TRBJ2-6|TRBV27|NA
CASSLVGTGGAGANVLTF
TGTGCCAGCAGTTTAGTAGGGACAGGGGGCGCCGGGGCCAACGTCCTGACTTTC
>TRBD2|TRBJ2-3|TRBV5-4|NA
CASSLASGGFAGTDTQYF
TGTGCCAGCAGCTTGGCTAGCGGGGGATTCGCTGGCACAGATACGCAGTATTTT
>TRBD2|TRBJ2-5|TRBV5-1|NA
CASSLFGLAGGEETQYF
TGCGCCAGCAGCTTGTTTGGTTTAGCGGGGGGTGAAGAGACCCAGTACTTC
>TRBD1|TRBJ1-4|TRBV7-9|NA
CASSPGQGSFPNEKLFF
TGTGCCAGCAGCCCCGGACAGGGGAGCTTTCCTAATGAAAAACTGTTTTTT
>TRBD1|TRBJ1-4|TRBV29-1|NA
CSVTLQGSGNEKLFF
TGCAGCGTTACCCTACAGGGGTCGGGTAATGAAAAACTGTTTTTT
>TRBD1|TRBJ2-2|TRBV9|NA
CASSLRGQGLIDTGELFF
TGTGCCAGTAGTCTCCGCGGACAGGGGTTAATTGACACCGGGGAGCTGTTTTTT
>NA|TRBJ2-1|TRBV24-1|NA
CATSDSRGPYNEQFF
TGTGCCACCAGTGATTCGCGGGGGCCTTACAATGAGCAGTTCTTC
>NA|TRBJ2-7|TRBV27|NA
CASSLQFQGRYEQYF
TGTGCCAGCAGTTTACAGTTCCAGGGCCGCTACGAGCAGTACTTC
>NA|TRBJ1-2|TRBV9|once
CASSVLAGDIYGYTF
TGTGCCAGCAGCGTATTGGCAGGGGACATCTATGGCTACACCTTC
>TRBD1|TRBJ1-2|TRBV12-3/TRBV12-4|NA
CASSPTGYGYTF
TGTGCCAGCAGTCCGACAGGGTATGGCTACACCTTC
>NA|TRBJ1-6|TRBV6-5|NA
CASSYSYSLDSPLHF
TGTGCCAGCAGTTACTCATACTCCTTAGATTCACCCCTCCACTTT
>NA|TRBJ2-5|TRBV6-2/TRBV6-3|NA
CASSNRETQYF
TGTGCCAGCAGTAACAGGGAGACCCAGTACTTC
>TRBD2|TRBJ2-3|TRBV29-1|NA
CSVEGAGGTGTSGGLGTDTQYF
TGCAGCGTTGAAGGGGCAGGGGGAACCGGGACTAGCGGGGGATTGGGGACAGATACGCAGTATTTT
>TRBD2|TRBJ2-7|TRBV5-4|few
CASSREGGGEQYF
TGTGCCAGCAGCCGGGAGGGTGGCGGCGAGCAGTACTTC
>NA|TRBJ2-7|TRBV19|NA
CASSVAQMATHEQYF
TGTGCCAGTAGTGTCGCACAAATGGCAACCCACGAGCAGTACTTC
>TRBD2|TRBJ2-1|TRBV28|NA
CASTSLGGALEQFF
TGTGCCAGCACCTCTCTCGGGGGGGCTCTAGAGCAGTTCTTC
>NA|TRBJ1-1|TRBV6-2/TRBV6-3|NA
CASSYLTGAAFF
TGTGCCAGCAGTTACCTGACAGGAGCAGCTTTCTTT
>NA|TRBJ1-3|TRBV18|NA
CASSPQGQTSGNTIYF
TGTGCCAGCTCACCTCAGGGTCAAACTTCTGGAAACACCATATATTTT
>NA|TRBJ1-5|TRBV28|NA
CASSLRRAGDQPQHF
TGTGCCAGCAGTTTAAGGCGGGCAGGGGATCAGCCCCAGCATTTT
>NA|TRBJ2-5|TRBV11-2|NA
CASSFRQYQETQYF
TGTGCCAGCAGCTTCAGACAGTACCAAGAGACCCAGTACTTC
>TRBD1|TRBJ1-2|TRBV19|NA
CASSIGTGVRGYTF
TGTGCCAGTAGTATCGGGACAGGGGTTCGGGGCTACACCTTC
>NA|TRBJ2-7|TRBV20-1|once
CSASRESYEQYF
TGCAGTGCTAGTCGGGAGTCCTACGAGCAGTACTTC
>NA|TRBJ1-1|TRBV5-1|NA
CASRQGLNTEAFF
TGCGCCAGCAGACAGGGATTGAACACTGAAGCTTTCTTT
>TRBD2|TRBJ2-1|TRBV11-2|NA
CASSLVGGGYNEQFF
TGTGCCAGCAGCTTAGTTGGCGGGGGGTACAATGAGCAGTTCTTC
>TRBD1|TRBJ1-2|TRBV6-5|NA
CASSYQGDYTF
TGTGCCAGCAGCTACCAGGGGGACTACACCTTC
>TRBD2|TRBJ2-7|TRBV19|NA
CASSRSGVHYEQYF
TGTGCCAGTAGTAGAAGCGGGGTCCACTACGAGCAGTACTTC
>NA|TRBJ1-1|TRBV11-2|NA
CASSPLNEAFF
TGTGCCAGCAGCCCCCTAAATGAAGCTTTCTTT
>NA|TRBJ1-4|TRBV5-1|NA
CASSLEPQAGEKLFF
TGCGCCAGCAGCTTGGAGCCCCAGGCGGGTGAAAAACTGTTTTTT
>NA|TRBJ1-4|TRBV5-4|NA
CASSPSVGYEKLFF
TGTGCCAGCAGCCCCTCGGTGGGCTACGAAAAACTGTTTTTT